The entry that follows covers one T cell receptor beta chain sequence. Its antigen remains unknown. This entry belongs to a study of T cell responses to AZD1222 COVID-19 vaccine. Findings and limits, study-wide: Repertoires were obtained only post-peak T cell response. Spike was spanned by vaccine-associated CD4 TCRs, which were dominant at 160-218 and 743-854. White British donors predominated, females outnumbered males, and clonal diversity was possibly underestimated.

Profiled with immunoSEQ multiplex PCR; TCRdb holds only in-frame clones, not every one. This sample yields approximately 99,000 clones, of which about 85% are seen a single time; around 2.7% belongs to the top ten. Trimming shortened V by 3 bases and J by 6 bases, and 6 bases separated the two germline ends. CDR1 DFQATT and CDR2 SNEGSKA come from the germline V gene (reference sequence). The CDR3 loop spans 11 amino acids. This receptor was obtained from an adult in good health. The sequenced sample was peripheral blood, obtained on day 0 of AZD1222 vaccination. The chain recombines TRBV20-1 with TRBJ1-5; D remains unclear. Here the CDR3 DNA reads TGCAGTGCTAGGGTGGGTCAGCCCCAGCATTTT. This codes for CSARVGQPQHF.